Each of the 8 T cell receptor beta chains below was sequenced from the same sample in a study of cytomegalovirus exposure and HLA in healthy donors. PCR amplification relied on 60 Vbeta primers (plus 13 Jbeta primers). The protocol was immunoSEQ multiplex PCR, while the TCRdb copy is restricted to in-frame clones and leaves out a portion. The repertoire holds roughly 120,000 clones, with just over 15% as singletons. The material sequenced was PBMCs. The receptors stem from a woman younger than 35 in good health and CMV-seronegative.

This chain links TRBV28 with TRBJ1-2; D is unresolved. Germline CDR1 reads MDHEN; CDR2 reads SYDVKM. V was clipped by 4 bases and J by 8 bases, with 8 bases between them. This CDR3 comprises 11 residues. This chain's CDR3 is CASSWAVGYTF. CDR3 bases: TGTGCCAGCAGTTGGGCCGTCGGCTACACCTTC.

This clone was observed a few times. The rearrangement joins TRBV15 to TRBJ2-1; D unclear. Germline CDR1 is LNHNV and CDR2 is YYDKDF (reference sequence). V was shortened by 0 bases and J by 3 bases, with 9 bases between the two germline ends. The length of the CDR3 is 15 residues. CDR3 coding DNA: TGTGCCACCAGCAGAGAGGCGGAAATCTACAATGAGCAGTTCTTC. Its protein is CATSREAEIYNEQFF.

In this sample, this clone turned up a few times. The J gene is TRBJ2-1, the V gene TRBV19; 9 bases agree with TRBD1. Germline loops: CDR1 LNHDA, CDR2 SQIVND (reference sequence). Unmatched junction bases numbered 3, after V lost 3 bases and J lost 3 bases. The CDR3 is made up of 15 amino acids. Here the CDR3 reads CASSIRTGDYNEQFF. CDR3 DNA: TGTGCCAGTAGTATCCGGACAGGGGACTACAATGAGCAGTTCTTC.

The table lists this clone with a few counts. V is TRBV5-1 and J is TRBJ2-1, with 8 bases lining up with TRBD2. Germline V gene lookup returns CDR1 SGHRS and CDR2 YFSETQ. The CDR3 length is 14 residues. The V segment lost 5 bases and the J segment 1 base; nucleotides outside the gene matches: 2. CDR3 DNA: TGCGCCAGCAGGACTAGCGATTCCTACAATGAGCAGTTCTTC. Translated: CASRTSDSYNEQFF.

This clone was counted a few times. This chain links TRBV9 with TRBJ2-2, with 9 bases lining up with TRBD1. Germline CDR1 SGDLS, CDR2 YYNGEE. V was clipped by 4 bases and J by 4 bases; unmatched bases: 5. CDR3 length: 15 residues. CDR3 bases: TGTGCCAGCAGCTCCCGGACAGGGGCCACCGGGGAGCTGTTTTTT. Amino acid sequence: CASSSRTGATGELFF.

This clone showed up just a few times. The rearrangement joins TRBV4-1 to TRBJ1-1, with D perhaps matching TRBD1 (5 bases). CDR1 MGHRA and CDR2 YSYEKL come from the germline V gene. Deletions cut 4 bases from V and 4 bases from J, with 16 bases between. The CDR3 is 15 amino acids. The CDR3 sequence is CASSLHPQGSTEAFF. The DNA of the CDR3 is TGCGCCAGCAGCCTCCACCCTCAGGGTTCCACTGAAGCTTTCTTT.

In its sample, this clone was seen a few times. The chain recombines TRBV5-6 with TRBJ2-7, with 13 positions matching TRBD2. CDR1 is SGHDT, CDR2 YYEEEE, per germline. This CDR3 is built from 17 residues. J lost 4 bases, V lost 4 bases, and 11 bases had no gene match. Written as DNA, the CDR3 is TGTGCCAGCAGCCCTGGGACTAGCGGGGTGATTAGGTACGAGCAGTACTTC. Translated, it gives CASSPGTSGVIRYEQYF. Filled out from reference TRBV5-6 and TRBJ2-7, the complete variable domain reads DAGVTQSPTHLIKTRGQQVTLRCSPKSGHDTVSWYQQALGQGPQFIFQYYEEEERQRGNFPDRFSGHQFPNYSSELNVNALLLGDSALYLCASSPGTSGVIRYEQYFGPGTRLTVT.

The rearrangement links TRBV30 to TRBJ1-5; TRBD1 agrees at 10 bases. The CDR3 covers 15 residues. V lost 1 base, J lost 4 bases, and 4 bases stayed unmatched. The germline V gene has CDR1 GTSNPN and CDR2 SVGIG (reference sequence). CDR3 residues: CAWSGGTGVNQPQHF. The CDR3 DNA follows: TGTGCCTGGAGTGGGGGGACAGGGGTAAATCAGCCCCAGCATTTT.